The present entry profiles one T cell receptor beta chain with its context. This specimen comes from a study of blood T cell repertoires in COVID-19. CDR1 LNHDA and CDR2 SQIVND come from the germline V gene (reference sequence). The CDR3 spans 15 residues. Trimming pared 4 bases from V and 0 bases from J, leaving 10 bases between. The table came from immunoSEQ multiplex PCR; TCRdb's copy has only in-frame clones and leaves some out. The repertoire holds approximately 54,000 clones, with roughly 80% as singletons. Sequenced sample: peripheral blood. The clonotype was recovered from a woman aged 55-69 years with acute or convalescent COVID-19. The chain uses TRBV19 and TRBJ1-3; TRBD1 is a possible D gene (6 bases). The CDR3 is CASSTQGASGNTIYF. Written as DNA, the CDR3 is TGTGCCAGTAGTACACAGGGAGCCTCTGGAAACACCATATATTTT.